Sequencing of this T cell receptor (beta chain) was carried out in a study of siplizumab effects on memory and regulatory T cells. The CDR3 is made up of 14 amino acids. V was trimmed by 8 bases and J by 3 bases, leaving 15 bases between them. CDR1 is SEHNR, CDR2 FQNEAQ, per germline (reference sequence). Sequencing was performed with immunoSEQ multiplex PCR; in TCRdb, only in-frame clones are kept and a portion is missing. Among about 52,000 clones listed, about 97% were seen once. The J gene is TRBJ2-3, the V gene TRBV7-9; D may be TRBD2 (6 bases). Sequenced: naive CD4+ T cells sorted from blood. The receptor was isolated from a human donor in good health. CDR3 DNA sequence: TGTGCCAGCGGAGGGGAAGGAGCGACAGATACGCAGTATTTT. It specifies CASGGEGATDTQYF.